These T cell receptor beta chains were read from a single sample in a study of blood T cell repertoires in COVID-19. Clones were sequenced by immunoSEQ multiplex PCR, and TCRdb holds only the in-frame ones, with some missing. The table shows around 300,000 clones, with roughly 89% occurring only once. The sequenced sample was PBMCs or T cells enriched from blood (not recorded which). These receptors all come from a woman aged 40 to 50 who had recovered from COVID-19. The CDR3 runs from the conserved cysteine through the conserved F or W. The D gene is left open where the match is weak. Some rows mark clone size as missing; the rest say once, few, many or name a class of expanded clone.

clone_size cdr3_length j_call v_call d_call cdr3_aa cdr3_nt
. 12 TRBJ1-2 TRBV28 . CASKAADYGYTF TGTGCCAGCAAGGCGGCAGACTATGGCTACACCTTC
once 15 TRBJ1-2 TRBV6-5 . CASSWVDSNVYGYTF TGTGCCAGCAGTTGGGTGGACAGCAATGTTTATGGCTACACCTTC
. 15 TRBJ2-2 TRBV11-3 TRBD1 CASSPPRQGTGELFF TGTGCCAGCAGCCCCCCCAGACAGGGAACCGGGGAGCTGTTTTTT
. 11 TRBJ2-2 TRBV19 TRBD2 CSSGSPGELFF TGTAGCAGCGGGAGCCCCGGGGAGCTGTTTTTT
. 13 TRBJ2-1 TRBV6-5 TRBD1 CASSPSPDRASFF TGTGCCAGCAGTCCCTCACCCGACAGGGCCTCGTTCTTC
once 12 TRBJ2-1 TRBV6-1 . CARSGLRNEQFF TGTGCCAGGTCGGGACTCCGGAATGAGCAGTTCTTC
. 16 TRBJ2-2 TRBV15 TRBD1 CATSRGSTGNAGELFF TGTGCCACCAGCAGAGGTTCGACAGGGAACGCCGGGGAGCTGTTTTTT
. 16 TRBJ2-2 TRBV7-2 TRBD2 CASSFGLAGGGGELFF TGTGCCAGCAGCTTCGGACTAGCGGGAGGAGGCGGGGAGCTGTTTTTT
few 15 TRBJ2-3 TRBV11-3 TRBD2 CASSFMGLAEDTQYF TGTGCCAGCAGCTTTATGGGACTAGCGGAAGATACGCAGTATTTT
. 17 TRBJ1-2 TRBV29-1 TRBD1 CSVEAPGQGIQPYGYTF TGCAGCGTTGAGGCGCCGGGACAGGGGATTCAGCCCTATGGCTACACCTTC
. 13 TRBJ1-1 TRBV27 TRBD1 CASSIQGGTEAFF TGTGCCAGCAGTATACAGGGGGGGACTGAAGCTTTCTTT
. 13 TRBJ1-5 TRBV2 . CASILDNNQPQHF TGTGCCAGCATCTTAGATAACAATCAGCCCCAGCATTTT
. 14 TRBJ2-7 TRBV3-1/TRBV3-2 . CASSFRSSSYEQYF TGTGCCAGCAGCTTTCGGAGCAGCTCCTACGAGCAGTACTTC
few 16 TRBJ2-6 TRBV27 . CASKKTGFSGANVLTF TGTGCCAGCAAAAAAACAGGGTTTTCTGGGGCCAACGTCCTGACTTTC
. 15 TRBJ2-1 TRBV19 TRBD2 CASSIAAGGYNEQFF TGTGCCAGTAGTATTGCGGCGGGAGGGTACAATGAGCAGTTCTTC
. 16 TRBJ2-5 TRBV5-8 TRBD2 CASSMTSGLRQETQYF TGTGCCAGCAGCATGACTAGCGGGTTAAGGCAAGAGACCCAGTACTTC
. 16 TRBJ1-3 TRBV18 . CASSPILQDSGNTIYF TGTGCCAGCTCACCAATCTTGCAGGACTCTGGAAACACCATATATTTT
. 13 TRBJ2-3 TRBV2 TRBD2 CASTAGEQDTQYF TGTGCCAGCACGGCGGGAGAACAAGATACGCAGTATTTT
. 12 TRBJ2-7 TRBV19 . CASSARNYEQYF TGTGCCAGTAGTGCGCGGAACTACGAGCAGTACTTC
. 13 TRBJ1-1 TRBV5-8 . CASSLDSGTEAFF TGTGCCAGCAGCTTGGATAGCGGCACTGAAGCTTTCTTT